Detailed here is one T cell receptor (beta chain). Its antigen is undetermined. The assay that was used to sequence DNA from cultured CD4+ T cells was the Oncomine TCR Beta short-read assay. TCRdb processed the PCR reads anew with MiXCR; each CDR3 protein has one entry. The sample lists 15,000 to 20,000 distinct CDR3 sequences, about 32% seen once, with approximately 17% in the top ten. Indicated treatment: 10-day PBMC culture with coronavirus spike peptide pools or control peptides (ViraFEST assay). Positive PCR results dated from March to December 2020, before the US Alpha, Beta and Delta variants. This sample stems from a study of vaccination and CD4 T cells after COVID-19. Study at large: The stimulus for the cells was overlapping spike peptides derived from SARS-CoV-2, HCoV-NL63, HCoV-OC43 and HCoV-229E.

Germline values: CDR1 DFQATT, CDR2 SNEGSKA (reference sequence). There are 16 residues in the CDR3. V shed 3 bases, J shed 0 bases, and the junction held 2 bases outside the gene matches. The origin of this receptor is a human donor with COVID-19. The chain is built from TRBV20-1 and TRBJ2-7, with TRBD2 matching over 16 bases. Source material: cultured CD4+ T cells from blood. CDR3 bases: TGCAGTGCTAGGGGACTAGCGGGGGGGAGCTCCTACGAGCAGTACTTC. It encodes CSARGLAGGSSYEQYF.